This T cell receptor beta chain stems from a study of CXCR3-negative and CXCR3-positive naive CD8 T cells (dated by TCRdb to between 2017 and 2020). Study-level background: In total, some 130 million TRB reads were obtained, corresponding to roughly 1.5 +/- 0.3 million reads per library. For the TRBV-TRBJ cluster analysis, the naive subsets came from about five donors, while the memory cells came from 3 donors. Data from 11 donors, pooled across two independent experiments, went into the diversity and physicochemical repertoire analyses.

Each CD8+ T cell subset was flow-sorted in triplicate, and some 310,000 cells per subset were placed directly into RLT lysis buffer. To exclude memory contaminants, naive CD8+ T cells were stringently defined as CD45RO-CCR7+CD27+CD95-. Peripheral blood mononuclear cells were isolated from buffy coats by standard density gradient centrifugation. Naive CXCR3-negative and CXCR3-positive CD8+ T cells were flow-sorted using a FACSAria III. An RNeasy Mini Kit was used to extract total RNA from the sorted cells. Details on this clonotype: There is no known antigen for this receptor.

Sequencing was carried out with a NextSeq 550. The Human TCR Profiling Kit (MiLaboratory) was used to prepare UMI-labeled 5' RACE TRB cDNA libraries. The full amount of extracted RNA was used for cDNA synthesis, and the full amount of resulting cDNA was used for PCR amplification. Libraries were prepared in parallel using an identical number of PCR cycles. From the authors' description of their analysis: MIGEC and MiXCR extracted about 54,000 +/- 9,700 unique UMI-labeled TRB cDNA molecules per library, requiring at least two reads per UMI. An average of approximately 40,000 +/- 10,000 functional in-frame TRB CDR3 nucleotide clonotypes without stop codons was found per library. Diversity metrics, including normalized Shannon-Wiener and Chao1, were computed in VDJtools after downsampling to 5000 UMI-labeled TRB molecules per sample. For the central five CDR3 residues, VDJtools calculated physicochemical properties weighted by clonotype size, namely interaction energy, strength, volume and Kidera factor 4. TCRdb reprocessed the reads; each CDR3 protein sequence makes one entry, and DNA is unavailable. TCRdb, rather than the study authors, made the V and J calls. The table kept for this sample lists 46,000 or so distinct CDR3 sequences. The ten largest account for 1.5% to 2% of the sample.

Study-level results and caveats: Freshly isolated PBMCs were used for most assays because CXCR3 expression went down partially after cryopreservation. Naive CXCR3-negative and CXCR3-positive cells from the same donor showed similar TRBV-TRBJ usage, whereas memory cells showed distinct patterns. Compared with CXCR3-negative naive cells, CXCR3-positive naive cells had TRB CDR3s with higher hydrophobicity (lower Kidera factor 4), lower energy, and higher strength and volume indices. Because surface CD5, which is linked to self-reactivity in mice, was comparable between the naive subsets, TCR interaction strength was also inferred from TRB CDR3 physicochemical properties. Repertoire diversity was comparably high in both naive subsets but much lower in memory CD8+ T cells.

The CDR3 runs 13 amino acids, cysteine and phenylalanine included. No DNA has been recorded. The material sequenced was naive CXCR3- CD8+ T cells from blood. Explained via the paper, the cell subset or site label denotes: CD45RO-CCR7+CD27+CD95- naive CD8+ T cells lacking CXCR3 (TNR3-). This clonotype was sampled from a human donor in good health. Some clones in this sample may be carry-over from other donors' samples. The chain is assembled from TRBV12-3 or TRBV12-4 and TRBJ1-1; checking the TCRdb D call of TRBD1 is not possible without DNA. The CDR3 here reads CASSPTGETEAFF.